This entry lists 31 T cell receptor beta chains sequenced from one sample in a study of PD-L1 blockade in urothelial cancer. Libraries were prepared by immunoSEQ multiplex PCR; TCRdb keeps only in-frame clonotypes and omits some of them. The sample contains tens of thousands of clones, more than 85% of which appear only once. Sequenced here: PBMCs, sampled around atezolizumab (anti-PD-L1) treatment. These receptors came from a middle-aged man with urothelial cancer.

The V call is TRBV15, the J call TRBJ2-1, with 15 bases matching TRBD2. Germline CDR1 reads LNHNV; CDR2 reads YYDKDF (reference sequence). The CDR3 is made up of 18 amino acids. The V segment lost 1 base and the J segment 8 bases; nucleotides outside the gene matches: 9. CDR3 amino acids: CATSRASGTSGGPDEQFF. CDR3 coding DNA: TGTGCCACCAGCAGAGCTTCCGGGACTAGCGGGGGGCCGGATGAGCAGTTCTTC.

For the CDR3, the DNA is TGCGCCAGCAGCCCTCCCCAGGGGGCTGAGCAGTACTTC. Its translation: CASSPPQGAEQYF. The chain links TRBV5-1 to TRBJ2-7; 8 positions agree with TRBD1. Trimming cost V 4 bases and J 7 bases; bases outside gene matches: 7. This CDR3 is built from 13 residues. The V gene's germline CDR1 is SGHRS and CDR2 YFSETQ.

The chain is built from TRBV14 and TRBJ2-2, with D possibly matching TRBD1 (6 bases). The CDR3 runs to 17 residues. Germline V CDR1 and CDR2: SGHDN, FVKESK. Trimming cost V 2 bases and J 4 bases, with 17 bases left between them. The CDR3 bases are TGTGCCAGCAGCCAACCCCCAGCAGGGGTAGGCACCGGGGAGCTGTTTTTT. The encoded protein is CASSQPPAGVGTGELFF.

The J gene is TRBJ2-2, the V gene TRBV19; TRBD2 aligns across 9 bases. The trim removed 5 bases at V and 7 bases at J, leaving 11 bases unmatched. Germline CDR1 reads LNHDA; CDR2 reads SQIVND (reference sequence). This CDR3 is built from 16 residues. The DNA for the CDR3 is TGTGCCAGTAGTCGTCCGGGCGGGGGGGCCGTCGGGGAGCTGTTTTTT. Protein product: CASSRPGGGAVGELFF.

The chain carries TRBV7-9 and TRBJ2-1; TRBD2 matches 10 bases. Germline CDR1 and CDR2: SEHNR and FQNEAQ (reference sequence). CDR3 size: 18 residues. V shed 2 bases and J 5 bases; nucleotides not matched to a gene: 12. The CDR3 region is CASSLMTPLAGRNNEQFF. The DNA of the CDR3 is TGTGCCAGCAGCTTAATGACCCCACTAGCGGGGAGAAACAATGAGCAGTTCTTC.

This clone has only a few counts. The CDR3 DNA follows: TGTGCCAGTAGTACCAACAGGGTAGAGGAAGCTTTCTTT. As protein: CASSTNRVEEAFF. V usage is TRBV19 and J usage is TRBJ1-1, with D maybe TRBD1 (6 bases). Per germline, CDR1 LNHDA and CDR2 SQIVND (reference sequence). This CDR3 is built from 13 residues. The V end lost 4 bases, the J end lost 8 bases, and 14 bases lay between the germline ends.

CDR3: CASSQDRSGNTIYF. Here the CDR3 DNA reads TGTGCCAGCAGCCAAGACCGCTCTGGAAACACCATATATTTT. The V and J genes are TRBV14 and TRBJ1-3, with D unclear. The CDR3 is 14 residues long. V was pared by 0 bases and J by 0 bases, with 3 bases between. CDR1 is SGHDN and CDR2 is FVKESK in the germline V gene.

J is TRBJ1-2 and V is TRBV2; 7 nucleotides match TRBD1. The CDR3 contains 13 residues. The V gene end was trimmed by 6 bases and the J gene end by 8 bases; junction bases not matched to a gene: 9. Germline loops: CDR1 SNHLY, CDR2 FYNNEI. This CDR3 is CASRGEGGLGYTF. The CDR3 DNA reads as TGTGCCAGCAGGGGGGAAGGGGGCTTGGGCTACACCTTC.

In this sample, this clone turned up a few times. The chain couples TRBV27 to TRBJ2-7, with TRBD2 identical over 8 bases. The CDR3 consists of 19 residues. Germline lookup yields CDR1 MNHEY and CDR2 SMNVEV (reference sequence). After removal of 6 bases from V and 4 bases from J, the junction contained 23 bases not matched to a gene. The CDR3: CASSLTHDFTAGGPYEQYF. The DNA for the CDR3 is TGTGCCAGCAGCCTCACCCACGACTTTACGGCGGGAGGACCGTACGAGCAGTACTTC.

CDR3 coding DNA: TGTGCCAGCAGCCGGGGGGCGGGGGCCTCCTACAATGAGCAGTTCTTC. Amino acids: CASSRGAGASYNEQFF. J is TRBJ2-1 and V is TRBV7-3; TRBD2 might be the D (7 bases). The CDR3 has 16 amino acids. Germline lookup yields CDR1 SGHTA and CDR2 FQGTGA. Trimming took 5 bases from V and 0 from J, leaving 14 bases between them.

V gene TRBV15 combines with J gene TRBJ1-5; no reliable D call. Trimming removed 4 bases from V and 0 bases from J, with 10 bases in between. Looked up from germline, CDR1 is LNHNV and CDR2 is YYDKDF (reference sequence). CDR3 size: 15 residues. CDR3 protein: CATSKAGYSNQPQHF. CDR3 nucleotide sequence: TGTGCCACCAGCAAAGCAGGTTATAGCAATCAGCCCCAGCATTTT.

The chain is built from TRBV19 and TRBJ1-5; weak D call: TRBD1 (5 bases). The CDR3 runs to 15 residues. Trimming took off 7 bases at V and 0 bases at J, with 13 bases between the two ends. Germline V gene data show CDR1 as LNHDA and CDR2 as SQIVND (reference sequence). The CDR3 DNA reads TGTGCCAGTAAGACCCACCAGGGTAGCAATCAGCCCCAGCATTTT. Amino acid sequence: CASKTHQGSNQPQHF.

The chain combines TRBV2 with TRBJ2-2; the D gene is possibly TRBD1 (6 bases). V was shortened by 2 bases and J by 4 bases, with 11 bases between the two germline ends. The CDR3 totals 15 residues. Germline loops: CDR1 SNHLY, CDR2 FYNNEI. In DNA form, the CDR3 reads TGTGCCAGCAGTGAAAGGGGGTTCGGCACCGGGGAGCTGTTTTTT. Translated: CASSERGFGTGELFF.

The table lists this clone with a count of one. The rearrangement joins TRBV27 to TRBJ2-7; perhaps TRBD2 as D (6 bases). V lost 3 bases to trimming and J lost 3 bases, with 15 bases between them. Germline-derived CDR1 and CDR2 are MNHEY and SMNVEV (reference sequence). The CDR3 runs to 15 residues. CDR3 DNA sequence: TGTGCCAGCAGTTTTGCCCCCCGGGAGTTCTACGAGCAGTACTTC. Amino acids: CASSFAPREFYEQYF.

The rearrangement uses TRBV7-3 and TRBJ1-2; a weak D match, TRBD1 (6 bases). With 5 bases removed from V and 8 bases from J, the gap between germline ends came to 12 bases. CDR1 and CDR2 (germline): SGHTA, FQGTGA. The CDR3 extends over 12 amino acids. For the CDR3, the DNA is TGTGCCAGCAGCAATACAGGGAGCGGCTACACCTTC. Its protein product is CASSNTGSGYTF.

The chain couples TRBV7-9 to TRBJ2-7; the match to TRBD2 covers 14 bases. The V segment lost 5 bases and the J segment 4 bases; nucleotides outside the gene matches: 13. CDR3 length equals 18 residues. Germline CDR1 reads SEHNR; CDR2 reads FQNEAQ (reference sequence). The DNA for the CDR3 is TGTGCCAGCAGCATGATAGGGACTAGCGGGAGTATTCGGTACGAGCAGTACTTC. Amino acids: CASSMIGTSGSIRYEQYF. The whole variable domain, remainder taken from reference TRBV7-9 and TRBJ2-7, is DTGVSQNPRHKITKRGQNVTFRCDPISEHNRLYWYRQTLGQGPEFLTYFQNEAQLEKSRLLSDRFSAERPKGSFSTLEIQRTEQGDSAMYLCASSMIGTSGSIRYEQYFGPGTRLTVT.

This sequence joins TRBV30 and TRBJ1-3, with a weak D call TRBD1 (6 bases). CDR1 and CDR2 (germline): GTSNPN, SVGIG (reference sequence). V was shortened by 4 bases and J by 4 bases, with 11 bases between the two germline ends. The CDR3 covers 13 residues. The CDR3 DNA reads TGTGCCTGGACCAGGGGTATGGGAAACACCATATATTTT. Protein: CAWTRGMGNTIYF.

A few counts support this clone. Written as DNA, the CDR3 is TGTGCCAGCAGCCAAGTCCCAAGGGGCGAGCAGTACTTC. This codes for CASSQVPRGEQYF. The V and J genes are TRBV14 and TRBJ2-7, with a possible D match to TRBD1 (5 bases). V was cut by 1 base and J by 6 bases, with 10 bases left in between. The length of the CDR3 is 13 residues. Germline CDR1 SGHDN, CDR2 FVKESK.

The chain joins TRBV4-1 to TRBJ2-3, with D uncertain. The V end lost 1 base, the J end lost 3 bases, and 5 bases lay between the germline ends. The CDR3 spans 13 residues. Germline V gene sequence: CDR1 MGHRA, CDR2 YSYEKL. The CDR3 region is CASSQGPTDTQYF. The CDR3 DNA reads as TGCGCCAGCAGCCAAGGGCCGACAGATACGCAGTATTTT.

The chain has TRBV5-1 and TRBJ2-7; the match to TRBD2 covers 10 bases. Germline V lookup: CDR1 SGHRS, CDR2 YFSETQ. V trimming: 4 bases; J trimming: 3 bases; junction bases outside the gene matches: 10. This CDR3 region has 16 residues. As DNA, the CDR3 is TGCGCCAGCAGCGCCGGATCCCTAGCGGGGGTCTACGAGCAGTACTTC. It yields the protein CASSAGSLAGVYEQYF.

The chain combines TRBV5-8 with TRBJ2-3; tentative D call: TRBD1 (5 bases). CDR3 length: 14 amino acids. V gave up 1 base and J gave up 5 bases, with 11 bases separating them. CDR1 and CDR2 (germline): SGHTS, YDEGEE. The CDR3 region has the DNA TGTGCCAGCAGCTTGACAGGTCGACGAGATACGCAGTATTTT. This encodes CASSLTGRRDTQYF.

The V gene is TRBV30, the J gene TRBJ1-2, with 11 bases identical to TRBD1. Germline CDR1 GTSNPN, CDR2 SVGIG (reference sequence). CDR3 length: 14 residues. J gave up 8 bases and V 3 bases, and 8 bases lay outside the gene matches. CDR3 DNA sequence: TGTGCCTGGAGAAACCGGGACAGGGGGATCGGCTACACCTTC. Protein product: CAWRNRDRGIGYTF.

The CDR3 sequence: CASKPGHLGENQPQHF. The CDR3 nucleotides are TGTGCCAGCAAACCTGGGCATTTAGGCGAAAATCAGCCCCAGCATTTT. This chain connects TRBV28 to TRBJ1-5, with D unresolved. CDR3 length: 16 residues. V shed 7 bases and J shed 4 bases, with 20 bases lying between them. Germline V gene lookup returns CDR1 MDHEN and CDR2 SYDVKM.

The chain uses TRBV5-4 and TRBJ1-5; D uncertain. This CDR3 contains 13 residues. The germline V gene has CDR1 SGHNT and CDR2 YYREEE (reference sequence). Between the trimmed V and J ends, which lost 1 base and 2 bases, there was a span of 4 bases. CDR3 loop: CASSLQGNQPQHF. The CDR3 bases are TGTGCCAGCAGCTTGCAGGGCAATCAGCCCCAGCATTTT.

This clone was counted a single time. The CDR3 coding sequence is TGTGCCAGCAGCCAAAGACTAGCGGGAGGGTTGAGGGAGCAGTTCTTC. Protein product: CASSQRLAGGLREQFF. The J gene is TRBJ2-1, the V gene TRBV7-8, with 14 bases matching TRBD2. With 5 bases clipped from V and 10 bases from J, the junction kept 10 bases outside the gene matches. The CDR3 sequence is 16 residues long. Germline lookup yields CDR1 SGHVS and CDR2 FQNEAQ.

CDR3 in amino acids: CSTTSGTDYEQYF. CDR3 nucleotide sequence: TGCAGCACTACATCCGGGACAGACTACGAGCAGTACTTC. The chain carries TRBV29-1 and TRBJ2-7; 7 bases map to TRBD1. This CDR3 contains 13 residues. Trimming removed 8 bases from V and 3 bases from J; junction bases left unmatched: 10. Germline V CDR1 and CDR2: SQVTM, ANQGSEA.

The V gene is TRBV30, the J gene TRBJ2-1, with 11 bases aligning to TRBD1. The junction had 2 bases not matched to a gene; V was cut back by 7 bases and J by 3 bases. The CDR3 runs to 13 residues. Germline CDR1 GTSNPN, CDR2 SVGIG (reference sequence). The CDR3 reads CAFGTGGYNEQFF. In DNA form, the CDR3 reads TGTGCCTTTGGGACAGGGGGCTACAATGAGCAGTTCTTC.

The chain has TRBV5-6 and TRBJ2-5; D is perhaps TRBD2 (5 bases). Germline V CDR1 and CDR2: SGHDT, YYEEEE. Between the trimmed V and J ends, which lost 0 bases and 4 bases, there was a span of 7 bases. The length of the CDR3 is 13 residues. CDR3 DNA: TGTGCCAGCAGCTTGGAACTAGTAGAGACCCAGTACTTC. Residues: CASSLELVETQYF.

The chain uses TRBV6-5 and TRBJ2-1; D is unclear. The V end lost 2 bases, the J end lost 0 bases, and 8 bases lay between the germline ends. Germline-derived CDR1 and CDR2 are MNHEY and SVGAGI. This CDR3 is 15 amino acids long. The CDR3 region is CASSYVLSSYNEQFF. Here the CDR3 DNA reads TGTGCCAGCAGTTACGTCCTGAGCTCCTACAATGAGCAGTTCTTC.

This clone appeared a few times. The V gene is TRBV6-5, the J gene TRBJ1-6; tentative D call: TRBD1 (5 bases). This CDR3 is 15 amino acids long. V lost 2 bases and J 10 bases, leaving 15 bases between the germline ends. Germline lookup yields CDR1 MNHEY and CDR2 SVGAGI. The CDR3 bases are TGTGCCAGCAGTTACGCTCGGGGGAGGGACTCACCCCTCCACTTT. Translated: CASSYARGRDSPLHF.

This clone was counted between two and nine times. The rearrangement joins TRBV19 to TRBJ1-6; a possible D gene is TRBD1 (5 bases). Looked up from germline, CDR1 is LNHDA and CDR2 is SQIVND (reference sequence). This CDR3 is 15 amino acids long. The V gene lost 8 bases and the J gene lost 9 bases, with 20 bases spanning the gap. CDR3 residues: CASPSPQGSGSPLHF. CDR3 DNA sequence: TGTGCCAGTCCCTCACCCCAGGGCTCCGGTTCACCCCTCCACTTT.